This TCR beta chain was identified during a study of T cells after posttransplantation cyclophosphamide. Sampled 1 year posttransplant, controls received myeloablative marrow transplants, methotrexate and a calcineurin inhibitor. On this clone: Its matching antigen is unknown.

The junction had 12 bases not matched to a gene; V was cut back by 7 bases and J by 5 bases. Germline V gene data show CDR1 as ENHRY and CDR2 as SYGVKD. The CDR3 consists of 15 residues. Study-wide results and caveats: Later post-transplant blood repertoires were often dominated by donor CD8+ memory clones. TRB clonality was highly associated with recipient CMV seropositivity and reactivation.

Assay: immunoSEQ multiplex PCR; the TCRdb copy retains only in-frame clones and omits some. The sample records 16,000 or so clones, roughly 85% being singletons. Sequencing used PBMCs, obtained after allogeneic stem cell transplant with calcineurin inhibitor and methotrexate. The chain recombines TRBV10-3 with TRBJ1-1; TRBD1 matches at 8 bases. This clonotype was obtained from a female patient between 18 and 30 years old who received an allogeneic stem cell transplant from an unrelated donor, was CMV-positive, and had acute and chronic GVHD. The graft donor may be the source of some T cells. The chain's CDR3 is CAIMRAGGVWTEAFF. The CDR3, as DNA: TGTGCCATCATGAGGGCAGGGGGCGTTTGGACTGAAGCTTTCTTT.